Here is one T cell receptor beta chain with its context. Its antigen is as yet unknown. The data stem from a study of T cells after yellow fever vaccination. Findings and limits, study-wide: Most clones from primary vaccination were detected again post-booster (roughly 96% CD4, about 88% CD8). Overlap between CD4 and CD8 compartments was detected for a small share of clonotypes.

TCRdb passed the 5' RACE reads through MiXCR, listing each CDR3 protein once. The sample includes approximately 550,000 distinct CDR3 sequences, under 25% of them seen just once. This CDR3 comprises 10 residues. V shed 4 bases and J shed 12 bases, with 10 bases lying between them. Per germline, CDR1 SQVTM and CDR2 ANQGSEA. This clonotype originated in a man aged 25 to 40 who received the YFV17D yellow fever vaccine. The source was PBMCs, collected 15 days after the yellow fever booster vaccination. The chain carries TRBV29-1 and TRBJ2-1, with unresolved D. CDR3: CSVVSQWQFF. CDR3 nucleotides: TGCAGCGTTGTTTCCCAGTGGCAGTTCTTC.